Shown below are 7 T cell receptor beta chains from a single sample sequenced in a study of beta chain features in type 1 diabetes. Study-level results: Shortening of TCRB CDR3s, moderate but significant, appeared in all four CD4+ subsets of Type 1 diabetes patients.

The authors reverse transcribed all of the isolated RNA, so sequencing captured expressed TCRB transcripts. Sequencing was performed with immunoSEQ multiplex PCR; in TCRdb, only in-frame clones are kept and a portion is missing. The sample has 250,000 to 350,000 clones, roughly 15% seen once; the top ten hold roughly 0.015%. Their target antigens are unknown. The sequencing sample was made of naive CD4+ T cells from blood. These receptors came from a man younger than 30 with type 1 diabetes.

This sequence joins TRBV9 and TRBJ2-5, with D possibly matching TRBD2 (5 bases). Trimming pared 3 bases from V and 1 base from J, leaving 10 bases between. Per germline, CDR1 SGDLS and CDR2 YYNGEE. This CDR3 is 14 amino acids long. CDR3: CASSGGALQETQYF. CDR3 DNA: TGTGCCAGCAGCGGGGGAGCCCTCCAAGAGACCCAGTACTTC.

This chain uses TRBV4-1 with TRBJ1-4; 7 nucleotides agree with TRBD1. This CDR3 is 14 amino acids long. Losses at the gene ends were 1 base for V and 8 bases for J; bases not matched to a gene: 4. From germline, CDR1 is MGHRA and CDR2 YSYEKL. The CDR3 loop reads CASSQGGQWEKLFF. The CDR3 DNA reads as TGCGCCAGCAGCCAAGGGGGACAGTGGGAAAAACTGTTTTTT.

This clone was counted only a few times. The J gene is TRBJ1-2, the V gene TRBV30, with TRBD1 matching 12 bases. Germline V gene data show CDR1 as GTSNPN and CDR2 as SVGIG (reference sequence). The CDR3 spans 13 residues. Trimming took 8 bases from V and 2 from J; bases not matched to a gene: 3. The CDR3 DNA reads TGTGCCGAGGGACAGGGGGCGAACTATGGCTACACCTTC. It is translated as CAEGQGANYGYTF.

The CDR3 nucleotides are TGTGCCAGCAGCCCAACCGTGGGGGGCACTGAAGCTTTCTTT. It codes for CASSPTVGGTEAFF. V is TRBV9 and J is TRBJ1-1, with TRBD1 as a possible D gene (5 bases). CDR3 length: 14 residues. From germline, CDR1 is SGDLS and CDR2 YYNGEE. V was cut by 4 bases and J by 4 bases, with 14 bases left in between. The full variable domain, its missing parts supplied by reference TRBV9 and TRBJ1-1, is DSGVTQTPKHLITATGQRVTLRCSPRSGDLSVYWYQQSLDQGLQFLIQYYNGEERAKGNILERFSAQQFPDLHSELNLSSLELGDSALYFCASSPTVGGTEAFFGQGTRLTVV.

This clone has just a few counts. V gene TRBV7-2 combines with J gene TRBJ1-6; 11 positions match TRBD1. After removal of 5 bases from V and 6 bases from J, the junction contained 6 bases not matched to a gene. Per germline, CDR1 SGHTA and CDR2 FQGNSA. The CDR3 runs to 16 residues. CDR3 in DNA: TGTGCCAGCAGCCTTGGGACAGGGGGGGTTAATTCACCCCTCCACTTT. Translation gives CASSLGTGGVNSPLHF.

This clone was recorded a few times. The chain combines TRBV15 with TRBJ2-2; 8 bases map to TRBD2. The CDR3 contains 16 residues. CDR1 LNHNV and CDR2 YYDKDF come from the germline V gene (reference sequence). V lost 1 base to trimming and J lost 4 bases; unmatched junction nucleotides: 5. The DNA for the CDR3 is TGTGCCACCAGCAGAGGTGGCGGGAGGATCACCGGGGAGCTGTTTTTT. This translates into CATSRGGGRITGELFF. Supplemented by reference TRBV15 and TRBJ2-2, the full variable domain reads DAMVIQNPRYQVTQFGKPVTLSCSQTLNHNVMYWYQQKSSQAPKLLFHYYDKDFNNEADTPDNFQSRRPNTSFCFLDIRSPGLGDTAMYLCATSRGGGRITGELFFGEGSRLTVL.

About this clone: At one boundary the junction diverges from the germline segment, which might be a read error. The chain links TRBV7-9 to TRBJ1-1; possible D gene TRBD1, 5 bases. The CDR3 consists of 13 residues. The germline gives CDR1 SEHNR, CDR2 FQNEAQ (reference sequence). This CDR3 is CASSLEVGGPLAF. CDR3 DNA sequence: TGTGCCAGCAGCTTAGAGGTCGGGGGACCCCTAGCTTTT. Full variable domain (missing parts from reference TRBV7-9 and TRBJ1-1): DTGVSQNPRHKITKRGQNVTFRCDPISEHNRLYWYRQTLGQGPEFLTYFQNEAQLEKSRLLSDRFSAERPKGSFSTLEIQRTEQGDSAMYLCASSLEVGGPLAFGQGTRLTVV.